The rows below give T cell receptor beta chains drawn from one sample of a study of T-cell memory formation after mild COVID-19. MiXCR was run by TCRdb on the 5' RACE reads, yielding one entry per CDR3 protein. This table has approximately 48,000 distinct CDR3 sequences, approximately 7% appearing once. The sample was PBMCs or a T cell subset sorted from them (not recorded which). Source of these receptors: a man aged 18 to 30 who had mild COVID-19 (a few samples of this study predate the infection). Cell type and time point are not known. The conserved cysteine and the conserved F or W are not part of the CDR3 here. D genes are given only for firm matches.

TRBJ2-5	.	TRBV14	ASSRKDSYQETQY
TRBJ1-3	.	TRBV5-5	ASSLVASRGNTIY
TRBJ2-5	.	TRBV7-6	ASSFMQGDETQY
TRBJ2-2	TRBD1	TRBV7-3	ASSDRQGSKGLF
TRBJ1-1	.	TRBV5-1	ASSFGFGNTEAF
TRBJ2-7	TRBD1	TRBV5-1	ASSSAGQGYEQY
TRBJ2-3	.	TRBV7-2	ASSLVGGTDTQY
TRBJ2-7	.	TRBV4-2	ASSQVSLYEQY
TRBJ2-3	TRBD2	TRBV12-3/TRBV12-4	ASRVLAGADTQY
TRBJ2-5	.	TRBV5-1	ASSGGGRGETQY
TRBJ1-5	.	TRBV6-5	ASSYSVPGAGNQPQH
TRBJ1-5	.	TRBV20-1	SGLRGPSNQPQH
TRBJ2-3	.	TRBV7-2	ASSLRPGTFSDTQY
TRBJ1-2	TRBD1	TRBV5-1	ASSYGQGAEYGYT
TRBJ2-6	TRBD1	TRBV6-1	ASSPRDRVSGANVLT
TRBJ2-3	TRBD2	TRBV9	ASSVVPHSGANSAGDTQY
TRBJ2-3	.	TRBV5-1	ASSLGGTELMDTQY
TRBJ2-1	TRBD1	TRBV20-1	SASGVRGYNEQF
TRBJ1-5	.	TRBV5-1	ASSPEGGSQPQH
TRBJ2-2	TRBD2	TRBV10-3	AISESTLAGAANTGELF
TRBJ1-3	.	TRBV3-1	ASSHWRDGNTIY
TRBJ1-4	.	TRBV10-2	ASSETGTGEKLF
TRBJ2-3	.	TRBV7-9	ASSLGDGGTHTQY
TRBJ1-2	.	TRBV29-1	SVRRIAGSYGYT
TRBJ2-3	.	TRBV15	ATSRVRGAPDGTDTQY
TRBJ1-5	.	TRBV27	ASRPAGLNQPQH
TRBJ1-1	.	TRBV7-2	ASSLSGGGAEAF